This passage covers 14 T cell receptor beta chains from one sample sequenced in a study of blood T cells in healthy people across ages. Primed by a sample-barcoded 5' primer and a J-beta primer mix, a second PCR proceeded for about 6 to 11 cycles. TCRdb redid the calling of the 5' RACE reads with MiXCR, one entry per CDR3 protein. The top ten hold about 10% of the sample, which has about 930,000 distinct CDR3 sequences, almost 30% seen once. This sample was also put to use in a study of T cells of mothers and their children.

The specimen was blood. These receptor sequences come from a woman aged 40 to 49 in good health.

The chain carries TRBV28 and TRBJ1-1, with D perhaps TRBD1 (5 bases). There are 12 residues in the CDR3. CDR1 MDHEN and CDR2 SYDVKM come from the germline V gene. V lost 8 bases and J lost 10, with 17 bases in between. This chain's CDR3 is CASPSPWGVAFF. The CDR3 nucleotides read TGTGCCAGCCCCTCCCCGTGGGGGGTAGCTTTCTTT.

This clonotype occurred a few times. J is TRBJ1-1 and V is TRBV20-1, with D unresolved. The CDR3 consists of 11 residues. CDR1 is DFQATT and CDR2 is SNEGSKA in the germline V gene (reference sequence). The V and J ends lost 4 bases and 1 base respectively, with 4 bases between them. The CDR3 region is CSATANTEAFF. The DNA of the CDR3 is TGCAGTGCTACGGCGAACACTGAAGCTTTCTTT.

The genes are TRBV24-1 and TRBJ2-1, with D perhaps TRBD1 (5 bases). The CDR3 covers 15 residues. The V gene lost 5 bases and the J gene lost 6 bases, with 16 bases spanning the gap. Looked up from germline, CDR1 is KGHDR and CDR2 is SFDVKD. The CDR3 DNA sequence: TGTGCCACCAGTGTATCAGGACAAGATTTCAATGAGCAGTTCTTC. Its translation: CATSVSGQDFNEQFF.

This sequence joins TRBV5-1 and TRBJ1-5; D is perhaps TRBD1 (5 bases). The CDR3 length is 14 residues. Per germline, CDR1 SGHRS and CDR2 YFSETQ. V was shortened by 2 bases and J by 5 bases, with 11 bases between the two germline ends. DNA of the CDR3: TGCGCCAGCAGCTTAGGGGTTTCCGATCAGCCCCAGCATTTT. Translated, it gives CASSLGVSDQPQHF.

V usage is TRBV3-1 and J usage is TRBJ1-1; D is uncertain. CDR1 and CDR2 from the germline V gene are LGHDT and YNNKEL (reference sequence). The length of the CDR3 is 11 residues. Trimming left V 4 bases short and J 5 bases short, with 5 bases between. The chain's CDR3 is CASSRATEAFF. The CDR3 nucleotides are TGTGCCAGCAGCCGAGCGACTGAAGCTTTCTTT.

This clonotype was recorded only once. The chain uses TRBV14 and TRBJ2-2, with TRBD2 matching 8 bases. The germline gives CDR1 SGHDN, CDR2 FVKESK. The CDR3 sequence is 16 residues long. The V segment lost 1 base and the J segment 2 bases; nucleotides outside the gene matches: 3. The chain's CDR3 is CASSQVLAANTGELFF. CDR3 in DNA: TGTGCCAGCAGCCAAGTACTAGCGGCAAACACCGGGGAGCTGTTTTTT.

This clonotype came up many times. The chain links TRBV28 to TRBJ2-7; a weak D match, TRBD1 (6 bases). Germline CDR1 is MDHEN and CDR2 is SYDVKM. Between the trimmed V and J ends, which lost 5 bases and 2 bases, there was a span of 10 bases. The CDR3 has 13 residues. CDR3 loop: CASSPGVAYEQYF. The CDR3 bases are TGTGCCAGCAGTCCAGGGGTAGCCTACGAGCAGTACTTC.

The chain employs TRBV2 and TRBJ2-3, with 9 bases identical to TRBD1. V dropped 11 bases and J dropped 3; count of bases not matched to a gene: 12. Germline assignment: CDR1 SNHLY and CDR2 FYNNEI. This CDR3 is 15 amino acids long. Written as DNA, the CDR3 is TGTGCCGCAGGGGGACAGGGATATGTGACAGATACGCAGTATTTT. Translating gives CAAGGQGYVTDTQYF.

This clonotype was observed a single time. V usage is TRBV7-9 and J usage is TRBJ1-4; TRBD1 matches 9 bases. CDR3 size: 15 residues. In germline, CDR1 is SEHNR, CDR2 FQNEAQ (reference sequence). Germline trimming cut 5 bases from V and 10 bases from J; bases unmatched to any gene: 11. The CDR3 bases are TGTGCCAGCAGCCTCCCGGGGGGACAGGGAGGAAAACTGTTTTTT. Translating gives CASSLPGGQGGKLFF.

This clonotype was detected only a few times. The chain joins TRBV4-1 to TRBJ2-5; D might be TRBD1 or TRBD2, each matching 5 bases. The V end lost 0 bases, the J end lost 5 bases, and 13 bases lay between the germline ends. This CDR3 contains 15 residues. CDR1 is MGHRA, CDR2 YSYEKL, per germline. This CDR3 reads CASSQEGRETETQYF. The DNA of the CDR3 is TGCGCCAGCAGCCAAGAGGGCAGGGAGACGGAGACCCAGTACTTC.

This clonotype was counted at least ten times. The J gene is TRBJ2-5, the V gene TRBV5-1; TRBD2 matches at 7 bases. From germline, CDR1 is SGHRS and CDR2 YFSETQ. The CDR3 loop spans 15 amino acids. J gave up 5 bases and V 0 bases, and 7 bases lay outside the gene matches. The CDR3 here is CASSLVLSGGETQYF. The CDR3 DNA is TGCGCCAGCAGCTTGGTTTTGTCGGGGGGTGAGACCCAGTACTTC.

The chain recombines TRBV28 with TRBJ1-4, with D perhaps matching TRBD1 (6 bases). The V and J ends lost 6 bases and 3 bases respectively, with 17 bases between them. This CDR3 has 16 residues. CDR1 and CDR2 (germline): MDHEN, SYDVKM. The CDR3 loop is CASRPNRAWSNEKLFF. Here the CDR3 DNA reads TGTGCCAGCAGGCCCAACAGGGCATGGTCTAATGAAAAACTGTTTTTT. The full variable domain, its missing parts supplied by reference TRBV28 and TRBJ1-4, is DVKVTQSSRYLVKRTGEKVFLECVQDMDHENMFWYRQDPGLGLRLIYFSYDVKMKEKGDIPEGYSVSREKKERFSLILESASTNQTSMYLCASRPNRAWSNEKLFFGSGTQLSVL.

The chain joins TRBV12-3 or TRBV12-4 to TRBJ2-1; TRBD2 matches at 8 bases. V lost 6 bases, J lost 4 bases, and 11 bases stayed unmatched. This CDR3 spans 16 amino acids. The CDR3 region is CASRSSGHGTYNEQFF. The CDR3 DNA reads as TGTGCCAGCAGGTCTAGCGGGCACGGAACATACAATGAGCAGTTCTTC.

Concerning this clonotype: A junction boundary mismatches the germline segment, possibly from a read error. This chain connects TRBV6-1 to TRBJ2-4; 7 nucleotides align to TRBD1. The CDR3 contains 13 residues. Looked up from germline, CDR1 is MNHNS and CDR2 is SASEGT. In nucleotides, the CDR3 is TGTGTCAGCAGTGCCGGGACAGAAGACATTCAGTACTTC. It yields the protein CVSSAGTEDIQYF.